This record looks at one TCR beta chain sequence and its context. Assay used: immunoSEQ multiplex PCR; TCRdb lists only in-frame clones, some missing. The data show nearly 400,000 clones, with approximately 89% seen just once and 1.5% to 2% held by the top ten. Germline CDR1 is MNHNS and CDR2 is SASEGT. The ends were cut back, 3 bases at V and 5 bases at J, with 13 bases in the middle. There are 14 residues in the CDR3. The entry originates in a study of blood T cell repertoires in COVID-19. Which cohort a participant joined came from the clinical history participants gave. The clonotype comes from a woman aged 30 to 39 who had recovered from COVID-19. The rearrangement links TRBV6-1 to TRBJ1-2; D might be TRBD1 (5 bases). Material for sequencing was PBMCs or T cells enriched from blood (not recorded which). Written as DNA, the CDR3 is TGTGCCAGCAGTGATGAACAGGCCCTTTATGGCTACACCTTC. This codes for CASSDEQALYGYTF.